Listed here are 14 T cell receptor beta chains from one sample, sequenced in a study of PD-1 blockade in classical Hodgkin lymphoma. The data were produced by immunoSEQ multiplex PCR, yet TCRdb's version contains in-frame clones alone and is incomplete. The top ten clones hold approximately 2.9% of a sample with about 43,000 clones, roughly three quarters of them seen once. Every one of the patients relapsed after autologous stem cell transplantation (brentuximab vedotin exposure was variable). This specimen was peripheral blood mononuclear cells (PBMCs), taken before the second cycle of nivolumab. These receptor sequences come from a human donor with classical Hodgkin lymphoma.

CDR3 sequence (DNA): TGTGCCAGCAGTTTAGTCCCAGGGGACGATGAGCAGTTCTTC. Its translation: CASSLVPGDDEQFF. This chain links TRBV27 with TRBJ2-1; tentatively, D is TRBD1 (6 bases). Germline V gene sequence: CDR1 MNHEY, CDR2 SMNVEV (reference sequence). The V end lost 2 bases, the J end lost 8 bases, and 13 bases lay between the germline ends. This CDR3 has 14 residues.

This clone was seen a handful of times. The gene calls are TRBV6-1 and TRBJ2-7; TRBD2 might be the D (7 bases). The germline gives CDR1 MNHNS, CDR2 SASEGT. The CDR3 has 13 amino acids. V lost 6 bases and J 5 bases, leaving 14 bases between the germline ends. Written as DNA, the CDR3 is TGTGCCAGCAGGTCGGGGGGCGTAGACGAGCAGTACTTC. It specifies CASRSGGVDEQYF.

This clone showed up just a few times. Distinct nucleotide sequences in the sample also encode this CDR3. V usage is TRBV5-1 and J usage is TRBJ1-5; unclear D gene. The CDR3 covers 13 residues. Germline V lookup: CDR1 SGHRS, CDR2 YFSETQ. Trimming cost V 1 base and J 3 bases, with 5 bases left between them. The CDR3 loop reads CASSLSDNQPQHF. The DNA for the CDR3 is TGCGCCAGCAGCTTGTCAGACAATCAGCCCCAGCATTTT.

The chain recombines TRBV6-5 with TRBJ1-3, with a tentative D call TRBD1 (6 bases). V lost 8 bases and J lost 2, with 16 bases in between. The length of the CDR3 is 15 residues. Per the germline V gene, CDR1 is MNHEY and CDR2 is SVGAGI. CDR3 protein: CASLETGYAGNTIYF. CDR3 nucleotides: TGTGCCAGCCTCGAAACAGGGTACGCTGGAAACACCATATATTTT.

The V call is TRBV7-7, the J call TRBJ1-4; weak D call: TRBD1 (6 bases). The ends were cut back, 2 bases at V and 1 base at J, with 8 bases in the middle. Germline V gene sequence: CDR1 SSHAT, CDR2 FNYEAQ (reference sequence). The CDR3 is 15 residues long. The CDR3 is CASSLTTGTNEKLFF. CDR3 nucleotides: TGTGCCAGCAGCTTAACGACAGGAACTAATGAAAAACTGTTTTTT.

The J gene is TRBJ2-4, the V gene TRBV10-3; TRBD2 aligns across 7 bases. Trimming at V came to 2 bases and at J to 0 bases, leaving 4 bases not matched to a gene. The germline V gene has CDR1 ENHRY and CDR2 SYGVKD. This CDR3 is 16 amino acids long. CDR3 protein: CAISEQGLRAKNIQYF. In DNA form, the CDR3 reads TGTGCCATCAGTGAGCAGGGACTACGAGCCAAAAACATTCAGTACTTC.

The chain links TRBV15 to TRBJ2-2; no definite D call. The CDR3 extends over 12 amino acids. The germline V and J ends were trimmed by 0 bases and 7 bases, with 3 bases remaining between them. Germline values: CDR1 LNHNV, CDR2 YYDKDF (reference sequence). The CDR3 DNA follows: TGTGCCACCAGCAGAGAAGGCGGGGAGCTGTTTTTT. Translating gives CATSREGGELFF. Supplemented by reference TRBV15 and TRBJ2-2, the full variable domain reads DAMVIQNPRYQVTQFGKPVTLSCSQTLNHNVMYWYQQKSSQAPKLLFHYYDKDFNNEADTPDNFQSRRPNTSFCFLDIRSPGLGDTAMYLCATSREGGELFFGEGSRLTVL.

The chain combines TRBV6-4 with TRBJ2-4; 9 positions agree with TRBD1. V dropped 5 bases and J dropped 7; count of bases not matched to a gene: 3. This CDR3 is 13 amino acids long. Germline values: CDR1 MRHNA, CDR2 SNTAGT. CDR3 in amino acids: CASSYDRGNIQYF. The CDR3, as DNA: TGTGCCAGCAGTTACGACAGGGGGAACATTCAGTACTTC.

V gene TRBV6-5 combines with J gene TRBJ1-2; TRBD1 is a possible D gene (6 bases). Trimming took 0 bases from V and 13 from J, leaving 12 bases between them. Germline loops: CDR1 MNHEY, CDR2 SVGAGI. This CDR3 contains 12 residues. DNA for the CDR3: TGTGCCAGCAGTTACTCGGGGGCTTGGGTCACCTTC. Translation: CASSYSGAWVTF.

The V gene is TRBV6-5, the J gene TRBJ1-4; the D gene is possibly TRBD1 (5 bases). V lost 4 bases and J lost 1, with 10 bases in between. The CDR3 loop spans 15 amino acids. Looked up from germline, CDR1 is MNHEY and CDR2 is SVGAGI. The CDR3 sequence is CASSWGVQTNEKLFF. DNA of the CDR3: TGTGCCAGCAGTTGGGGGGTGCAAACTAATGAAAAACTGTTTTTT.

The chain uses TRBV9 and TRBJ2-4; 8 nucleotides align to TRBD1. Trimming at V came to 3 bases and at J to 14 bases, leaving 7 bases not matched to a gene. Per germline, CDR1 SGDLS and CDR2 YYNGEE. The CDR3 length is 12 residues. The CDR3 DNA is TGTGCCAGCAGCGACGGACAGGGTTTGGAGTACTTC. Translated, it gives CASSDGQGLEYF.

The CDR3 bases are TGTGCCAGCAGCGTATCCGGGACAGGGGGTCTCTCTGGGGCCAACGTCCTGACTTTC. Protein sequence: CASSVSGTGGLSGANVLTF. The gene calls are TRBV9 and TRBJ2-6, with 11 bases identical to TRBD1. The CDR3 totals 19 residues. V shed 1 base, J shed 0 bases, and the junction held 6 bases outside the gene matches. Germline V CDR1 and CDR2: SGDLS, YYNGEE.

This clone was detected only a few times. The rearrangement joins TRBV27 to TRBJ1-1; 10 nucleotides match TRBD1. Germline V gene sequence: CDR1 MNHEY, CDR2 SMNVEV (reference sequence). The J segment lost 5 bases and the V segment lost 6 bases, leaving 3 bases of the junction unmatched. This CDR3 has 13 amino acids. Written as DNA, the CDR3 is TGTGCCAGCAGGTGGACAGGGGGAACTGAAGCTTTCTTT. This codes for CASRWTGGTEAFF.

The chain is built from TRBV15 and TRBJ2-3; 10 nucleotides match TRBD2. Germline V gene lookup returns CDR1 LNHNV and CDR2 YYDKDF (reference sequence). V shed 1 base, J shed 4 bases, and the junction held 5 bases outside the gene matches. CDR3 length: 16 residues. CDR3 amino acids: CATSRGLAGESDTQYF. The CDR3 coding sequence is TGTGCCACCAGCAGAGGCCTAGCGGGAGAGTCAGATACGCAGTATTTT.